This T cell receptor (beta chain) was identified in a study of PD-L1 blockade in urothelial cancer. The overall study: Patients' atezolizumab regimen, 1,200 mg intravenously every 3 weeks, began in the mid-2010s.

CDR1 and CDR2 (germline): MDHEN, SYDVKM. J was trimmed by 10 bases and V by 6 bases; bases with no gene match: 10. This CDR3 spans 14 amino acids. Urothelial carcinoma, locally advanced or metastatic, affected the patients. This clone was seen a few times. It was with amplified housekeeping genes that FFPE tumor DNA was quantified. Produced via immunoSEQ multiplex PCR; TCRdb's table is partial and in-frame only. The profile shows just over 35,000 clones, roughly 38% of them singletons. The chain couples TRBV28 to TRBJ2-1, with 9 positions matching TRBD1. The starting material was tumor tissue, obtained before atezolizumab (anti-PD-L1) treatment. This receptor was obtained from a man between 60 and 75 years old with urothelial cancer. CDR3 in amino acids: CASSVGTGLNEQFF. For the CDR3, the DNA is TGTGCCAGCAGCGTCGGGACAGGGTTAAACGAGCAGTTCTTC. Variable domain in full (rest from reference TRBV28 and TRBJ2-1): DVKVTQSSRYLVKRTGEKVFLECVQDMDHENMFWYRQDPGLGLRLIYFSYDVKMKEKGDIPEGYSVSREKKERFSLILESASTNQTSMYLCASSVGTGLNEQFFGPGTRLTVL.